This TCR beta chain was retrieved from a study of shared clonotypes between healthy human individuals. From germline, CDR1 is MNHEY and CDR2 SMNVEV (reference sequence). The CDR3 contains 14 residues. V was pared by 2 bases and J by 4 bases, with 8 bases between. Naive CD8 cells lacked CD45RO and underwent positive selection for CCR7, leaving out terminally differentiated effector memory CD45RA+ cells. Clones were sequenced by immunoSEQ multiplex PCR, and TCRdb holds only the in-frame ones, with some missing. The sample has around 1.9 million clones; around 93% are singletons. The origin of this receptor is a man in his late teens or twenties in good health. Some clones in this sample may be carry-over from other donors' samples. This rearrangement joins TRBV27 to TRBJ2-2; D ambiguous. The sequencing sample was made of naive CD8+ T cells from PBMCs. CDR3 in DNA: TGTGCCAGCAGTTTAATCGTGGGCACCGGGGAGCTGTTTTTT. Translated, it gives CASSLIVGTGELFF.